The rows below give T cell receptor beta chains drawn from one sample of a study of cytomegalovirus exposure and HLA in healthy donors. TCRdb keeps only in-frame clones here, not all; method: immunoSEQ multiplex PCR. The data hold approximately 150,000 clones, with 80% to 90% observed a single time. Sequencing was performed on PBMCs. The receptor source for this set is a man over 45 in good health and CMV-seropositive. CDR3s include the opening cysteine and the closing phenylalanine or tryptophan. Each record gives: D gene, V gene, J gene, clone size, CDR3 protein, CDR3 DNA. A D gene is named only where the DNA matches it firmly. Clone size, where shown, is once, few, many, or a class for clones that have expanded.

d_gene: -
v_gene: TRBV18
j_gene: TRBJ1-3
abundance: -
CDR3aa: CASSPPNGVDSGNTIYF
CDR3nt: TGTGCCAGCTCACCACCGAACGGAGTAGACTCTGGAAACACCATATATTTT

d_gene: -
v_gene: TRBV28
j_gene: TRBJ2-7
abundance: -
CDR3aa: CASSVGARAVDEQYF
CDR3nt: TGTGCCAGCAGCGTTGGGGCACGGGCTGTCGACGAGCAGTACTTC

d_gene: TRBD1
v_gene: TRBV11-1
j_gene: TRBJ1-2
abundance: -
CDR3aa: CASSTYRGGYTF
CDR3nt: TGTGCCAGCAGCACCTACAGGGGTGGCTACACCTTC

d_gene: TRBD1
v_gene: TRBV7-9
j_gene: TRBJ1-1
abundance: once
CDR3aa: CASSTTIFGQGNTEAFF
CDR3nt: TGTGCCAGCAGCACAACCATCTTCGGACAGGGGAACACTGAAGCTTTCTTT

d_gene: TRBD1
v_gene: TRBV18
j_gene: TRBJ1-4
abundance: -
CDR3aa: CASTGQYNEKLFF
CDR3nt: TGTGCCAGCACGGGACAGTATAATGAAAAACTGTTTTTT

d_gene: TRBD1
v_gene: TRBV6-4
j_gene: TRBJ2-6
abundance: -
CDR3aa: CASSRDRVSGANVLTF
CDR3nt: TGTGCCAGCAGTCGGGACAGGGTATCCGGGGCCAACGTCCTGACTTTC

d_gene: TRBD1
v_gene: TRBV30
j_gene: TRBJ1-5
abundance: few
CDR3aa: CAWRTGGNQPQHF
CDR3nt: TGTGCCTGGAGGACAGGGGGCAATCAGCCCCAGCATTTT

d_gene: -
v_gene: TRBV28
j_gene: TRBJ2-3
abundance: -
CDR3aa: CASSARQARTDTQYF
CDR3nt: TGTGCCAGCAGCGCCCGACAGGCCCGCACAGATACGCAGTATTTT

d_gene: TRBD1
v_gene: TRBV15
j_gene: TRBJ2-2
abundance: -
CDR3aa: CATSRAGQGAGELFF
CDR3nt: TGTGCCACCAGCAGAGCAGGACAGGGGGCCGGGGAGCTGTTTTTT

d_gene: -
v_gene: TRBV28
j_gene: TRBJ1-2
abundance: -
CDR3aa: CASSLMASGGYTF
CDR3nt: TGTGCCAGCAGTTTAATGGCCTCGGGTGGCTACACCTTC

d_gene: -
v_gene: TRBV30
j_gene: TRBJ2-5
abundance: -
CDR3aa: CAWSLGAIEETQYF
CDR3nt: TGTGCCTGGAGTTTAGGGGCGATAGAAGAGACCCAGTACTTC

d_gene: TRBD2
v_gene: TRBV11-2
j_gene: TRBJ2-7
abundance: once
CDR3aa: CASSLAPTSGSYEQYF
CDR3nt: TGTGCCAGCAGCTTAGCCCCGACTAGCGGTTCCTACGAGCAGTACTTC

d_gene: -
v_gene: TRBV11-2
j_gene: TRBJ2-3
abundance: -
CDR3aa: CASSRARATDTQYF
CDR3nt: TGTGCCAGCAGCCGGGCGAGGGCAACAGATACGCAGTATTTT

d_gene: -
v_gene: TRBV28
j_gene: TRBJ2-7
abundance: -
CDR3aa: CASSASRGGQYF
CDR3nt: TGTGCCAGCAGCGCCAGCCGGGGAGGGCAGTACTTC

d_gene: -
v_gene: TRBV5-1
j_gene: TRBJ1-4
abundance: -
CDR3aa: CASSTTEPNEKLFF
CDR3nt: TGCGCCAGCAGCACGACAGAACCTAATGAAAAACTGTTTTTT

d_gene: TRBD1
v_gene: TRBV28
j_gene: TRBJ1-2
abundance: -
CDR3aa: CASTFRGVYGYTF
CDR3nt: TGTGCCAGCACCTTCAGGGGGGTGTATGGCTACACCTTC

d_gene: TRBD2
v_gene: TRBV28
j_gene: TRBJ2-7
abundance: -
CDR3aa: CASSTRTSGRYEQYF
CDR3nt: TGTGCCAGCAGTACCAGGACTAGCGGTAGGTACGAGCAGTACTTC

d_gene: TRBD1
v_gene: TRBV30
j_gene: TRBJ1-1
abundance: -
CDR3aa: CAWSVRTGGKVTTEAFF
CDR3nt: TGTGCCTGGAGTGTACGAACAGGGGGAAAGGTTACCACTGAAGCTTTCTTT

d_gene: TRBD2
v_gene: TRBV7-9
j_gene: TRBJ2-7
abundance: -
CDR3aa: CASSQGLAAEQYF
CDR3nt: TGTGCCAGCAGCCAAGGACTAGCGGCTGAGCAGTACTTC

d_gene: TRBD2
v_gene: TRBV4-3
j_gene: TRBJ2-1
abundance: -
CDR3aa: CASSQVRLAGAFFDLGEQFF
CDR3nt: TGCGCCAGCAGCCAAGTAAGGCTAGCGGGAGCCTTCTTTGATCTGGGTGAGCAGTTCTTC

d_gene: TRBD1
v_gene: TRBV28
j_gene: TRBJ1-5
abundance: -
CDR3aa: CASSLATGVQPQHF
CDR3nt: TGTGCCAGCAGTTTGGCGACAGGGGTCCAGCCCCAGCATTTT

d_gene: -
v_gene: TRBV27
j_gene: TRBJ2-1
abundance: -
CDR3aa: CASSLLGVGGEQFF
CDR3nt: TGTGCCAGCAGTTTATTAGGGGTGGGGGGTGAGCAGTTCTTC

d_gene: TRBD1
v_gene: TRBV7-2
j_gene: TRBJ1-2
abundance: -
CDR3aa: CASTEHRGVGYGYTF
CDR3nt: TGTGCCAGCACCGAACACAGGGGAGTGGGGTATGGCTACACCTTC

d_gene: -
v_gene: TRBV6-1
j_gene: TRBJ1-6
abundance: -
CDR3aa: CASSEIGGSPLHF
CDR3nt: TGTGCCAGCAGTGAGATAGGGGGTTCACCCCTCCACTTT

d_gene: TRBD1
v_gene: TRBV10-2
j_gene: TRBJ1-1
abundance: -
CDR3aa: CASSGGQGIISPNTEAFF
CDR3nt: TGCGCCAGCAGCGGGGGACAGGGGATTATTTCGCCGAACACTGAAGCTTTCTTT

d_gene: TRBD1
v_gene: TRBV6-5
j_gene: TRBJ1-2
abundance: -
CDR3aa: CATTGDFRINYGYTF
CDR3nt: TGTGCCACGACAGGGGACTTTCGAATTAACTATGGCTACACCTTC

d_gene: -
v_gene: TRBV7-2
j_gene: TRBJ2-5
abundance: few
CDR3aa: CASSPSGRGQETQYF
CDR3nt: TGTGCCAGCAGCCCAAGTGGGCGGGGACAAGAGACCCAGTACTTC

d_gene: -
v_gene: TRBV27
j_gene: TRBJ2-3
abundance: -
CDR3aa: CASSLSPPLGTPAGDTQYF
CDR3nt: TGTGCCAGCAGTTTAAGCCCTCCCCTGGGCACCCCGGCGGGAGATACGCAGTATTTT

d_gene: TRBD1
v_gene: TRBV5-1
j_gene: TRBJ2-7
abundance: -
CDR3aa: CASSIRQGRYEQYF
CDR3nt: TGCGCCAGCAGCATACGACAGGGGAGGTACGAGCAGTACTTC

d_gene: -
v_gene: TRBV6-5
j_gene: TRBJ2-5
abundance: -
CDR3aa: CASSYSRGETQYF
CDR3nt: TGTGCCAGCAGTTACTCAAGGGGAGAGACCCAGTACTTC

d_gene: -
v_gene: TRBV7-6
j_gene: TRBJ2-1
abundance: -
CDR3aa: CASRGWGGNEQFF
CDR3nt: TGTGCCAGCAGGGGGTGGGGAGGAAATGAGCAGTTCTTC

d_gene: -
v_gene: TRBV5-1
j_gene: TRBJ2-5
abundance: -
CDR3aa: CASSLDYRETQYF
CDR3nt: TGCGCCAGCAGCTTGGACTACCGAGAGACCCAGTACTTC

d_gene: -
v_gene: TRBV7-2
j_gene: TRBJ2-7
abundance: -
CDR3aa: CASSWVAEPIYEQYF
CDR3nt: TGTGCCAGCAGCTGGGTAGCGGAGCCTATCTACGAGCAGTACTTC

d_gene: -
v_gene: TRBV6-6
j_gene: TRBJ2-5
abundance: once
CDR3aa: CASSYPTGLQETQYF
CDR3nt: TGTGCCAGCAGTTACCCAACGGGTCTACAAGAGACCCAGTACTTC

d_gene: -
v_gene: TRBV4-1
j_gene: TRBJ2-7
abundance: -
CDR3aa: CASSPPMGASSEQYF
CDR3nt: TGCGCCAGCAGCCCCCCCATGGGGGCGTCTTCCGAGCAGTACTTC

d_gene: -
v_gene: TRBV7-2
j_gene: TRBJ2-3
abundance: once
CDR3aa: CASSPSEADTQYF
CDR3nt: TGTGCCAGCAGCCCAAGTGAGGCAGATACGCAGTATTTT

d_gene: TRBD2
v_gene: TRBV15
j_gene: TRBJ2-2
abundance: -
CDR3aa: CATSGKGLADTGELFF
CDR3nt: TGTGCCACCAGCGGAAAGGGGCTAGCGGACACCGGGGAGCTGTTTTTT

d_gene: -
v_gene: TRBV6-5
j_gene: TRBJ1-4
abundance: -
CDR3aa: CASSYEGAGNEKLFF
CDR3nt: TGTGCCAGCAGTTACGAGGGAGCAGGTAATGAAAAACTGTTTTTT

d_gene: TRBD2
v_gene: TRBV7-9
j_gene: TRBJ2-1
abundance: -
CDR3aa: CASSLGLGDNEQFF
CDR3nt: TGTGCCAGCAGCTTGGGACTAGGGGACAATGAGCAGTTCTTC

d_gene: TRBD1
v_gene: TRBV28
j_gene: TRBJ1-4
abundance: -
CDR3aa: CASSRTGGVSEKLFF
CDR3nt: TGTGCCAGCAGCCGGACAGGGGGAGTCAGTGAAAAACTGTTTTTT

d_gene: -
v_gene: TRBV4-3
j_gene: TRBJ1-2
abundance: once
CDR3aa: CASSQDNREWGYTF
CDR3nt: TGCGCCAGCAGCCAAGATAACAGGGAGTGGGGCTACACCTTC

d_gene: -
v_gene: TRBV15
j_gene: TRBJ1-3
abundance: -
CDR3aa: CATSRWGGGNTIYF
CDR3nt: TGTGCCACCAGCAGGTGGGGGGGAGGAAACACCATATATTTT

d_gene: TRBD1
v_gene: TRBV4-3
j_gene: TRBJ1-4
abundance: once
CDR3aa: CASSPRTGLGNEKLFF
CDR3nt: TGCGCCAGCAGCCCCCGGACAGGGTTGGGCAATGAAAAACTGTTTTTT

d_gene: TRBD1
v_gene: TRBV29-1
j_gene: TRBJ2-7
abundance: -
CDR3aa: CSVVGQGAGEQYF
CDR3nt: TGCAGCGTTGTCGGGCAGGGGGCTGGAGAGCAGTACTTC

d_gene: -
v_gene: TRBV5-8
j_gene: TRBJ1-2
abundance: -
CDR3aa: CASSLVRAAGGYTF
CDR3nt: TGCGCCAGCAGCTTGGTCAGGGCGGCAGGTGGCTACACCTTC

d_gene: -
v_gene: TRBV30
j_gene: TRBJ1-3
abundance: few
CDR3aa: CAWSRGGSGNTIYF
CDR3nt: TGTGCCTGGTCCCGGGGGGGATCTGGAAACACCATATATTTT

d_gene: -
v_gene: TRBV5-6
j_gene: TRBJ1-4
abundance: -
CDR3aa: CASSPVWAQSNEKLFF
CDR3nt: TGTGCCAGCAGCCCGGTATGGGCGCAGAGTAATGAAAAACTGTTTTTT

d_gene: -
v_gene: TRBV5-5
j_gene: TRBJ1-5
abundance: -
CDR3aa: CASSQNSNQPQHF
CDR3nt: TGTGCCAGCAGTCAGAATAGCAATCAGCCCCAGCATTTT

d_gene: -
v_gene: TRBV7-2
j_gene: TRBJ2-7
abundance: -
CDR3aa: CASSLRWGGSYEQYF
CDR3nt: TGTGCCAGCAGCTTAAGGTGGGGCGGCTCCTACGAGCAGTACTTC

d_gene: TRBD2
v_gene: TRBV9
j_gene: TRBJ2-7
abundance: -
CDR3aa: CASSVSGTNYEQYF
CDR3nt: TGTGCCAGCAGCGTGAGCGGGACGAACTACGAGCAGTACTTC

d_gene: TRBD2
v_gene: TRBV19
j_gene: TRBJ2-2
abundance: many
CDR3aa: CASQRLASGTAGELFF
CDR3nt: TGTGCCAGTCAGCGGTTGGCTAGCGGGACGGCCGGGGAGCTGTTTTTT

d_gene: -
v_gene: TRBV28
j_gene: TRBJ1-3
abundance: once
CDR3aa: CASRTQGMGNTIYF
CDR3nt: TGTGCCAGCAGGACTCAGGGGATGGGAAACACCATATATTTT